A selection of T cell receptor beta chains follows, all from one sample in a study of OX40 agonist ivuxolimab in advanced cancers. Profiled with immunoSEQ multiplex PCR; TCRdb holds only in-frame clones, not every one. The repertoire holds about 37,000 clones, 85% seen once, with roughly 39% in the top ten. The specimen comprised CD4+ or CD8+ T cells sorted from blood, sampled in a trial of the OX40 agonist ivuxolimab. The receptors come from an adult with an advanced solid tumor such as melanoma, head and neck, liver or kidney cancer. CDR3s include the opening cysteine and the closing phenylalanine or tryptophan.

v_call: TRBV10-1; j_call: TRBJ2-1; cdr3_aa: CASSEAGVGDEQFF
v_call: TRBV10-2; j_call: TRBJ2-7; cdr3_aa: CASSESKTSYEQYF
v_call: TRBV10-3; j_call: TRBJ2-5; cdr3_aa: CAISESRRGETQYF
v_call: TRBV7-2; j_call: TRBJ2-4; cdr3_aa: CASSLDGTVGGIQYF
v_call: TRBV11-2; j_call: TRBJ2-7; cdr3_aa: CATRTSGGLGYEQYF
v_call: TRBV28; j_call: TRBJ1-4; cdr3_aa: CASSYRGREEKLFF
v_call: TRBV6-5; j_call: TRBJ1-5; cdr3_aa: CASRKAGISNQPQHF
v_call: TRBV11-2; j_call: TRBJ2-7; cdr3_aa: CASSPLDRGPGEQYF
v_call: TRBV7-8; j_call: TRBJ2-3; cdr3_aa: CASFNQAADTQYF
v_call: TRBV7-9; j_call: TRBJ2-3; cdr3_aa: CASSLDLAGTQYF
v_call: TRBV6-6; j_call: TRBJ2-7; cdr3_aa: CASSYPGGGYEQYF
v_call: TRBV7-9; j_call: TRBJ2-7; cdr3_aa: CASSLASGLYEQYF
v_call: TRBV23-1; j_call: TRBJ2-3; cdr3_aa: CASSLRDRVVPHTDTQYF
v_call: TRBV6-1; j_call: TRBJ1-5; cdr3_aa: CASSPRQGNNQPQHF
v_call: TRBV6-5; j_call: TRBJ1-2; cdr3_aa: CASRDSLNRNYGYTF
v_call: TRBV6-4; j_call: TRBJ1-1; cdr3_aa: CASSDSSQGTEAFF
v_call: TRBV19; j_call: TRBJ1-1; cdr3_aa: CASSIQGHTEAFF
v_call: TRBV19; j_call: TRBJ1-5; cdr3_aa: CASSIPLNQPQHF
v_call: TRBV6-4; j_call: TRBJ1-1; cdr3_aa: CASSPGGANAEAFF
v_call: TRBV19; j_call: TRBJ2-3; cdr3_aa: CASSIGINTDTQYF
v_call: TRBV7-3; j_call: TRBJ1-1; cdr3_aa: CASSLSGDTEAFF
v_call: TRBV18; j_call: TRBJ1-5; cdr3_aa: CASSSGINQPQHF
v_call: TRBV29-1; j_call: TRBJ1-4; cdr3_aa: CSAGKGEKLFF
v_call: TRBV2; j_call: TRBJ2-1; cdr3_aa: CASSLRGGNNEQFF
v_call: TRBV27; j_call: TRBJ2-1; cdr3_aa: CASSLNPPAVGYNEQFF
v_call: TRBV11-1; j_call: TRBJ2-7; cdr3_aa: CASSLGLNYEQYF
v_call: TRBV30; j_call: TRBJ2-7; cdr3_aa: CAWSQGAPLYEQYF
v_call: TRBV5-1; j_call: TRBJ1-4; cdr3_aa: CASSTGRSGEKLFF
v_call: TRBV7-8; j_call: TRBJ2-1; cdr3_aa: CASIAGTGGNNEQFF
v_call: TRBV2; j_call: TRBJ1-1; cdr3_aa: CASSVQGGNTEAFF
v_call: TRBV9; j_call: TRBJ2-3; cdr3_aa: CASSPPKGTGDTQYF
v_call: TRBV7-6; j_call: TRBJ2-5; cdr3_aa: CASSWGRETQYF
v_call: TRBV18; j_call: TRBJ2-3; cdr3_aa: CASSQGVPTDTQYF
v_call: TRBV19; j_call: TRBJ1-5; cdr3_aa: CASMGTGGNQPQHF
v_call: TRBV7-9; j_call: TRBJ2-3; cdr3_aa: CASSPVGQPTDTQYF
v_call: TRBV2; j_call: TRBJ1-1; cdr3_aa: CASSALQGISEAFF
v_call: TRBV11-2; j_call: TRBJ2-2; cdr3_aa: CASSLGRFTGELFF
v_call: TRBV30; j_call: TRBJ2-7; cdr3_aa: CAWSVFVGEQYF
v_call: TRBV11-3; j_call: TRBJ2-3; cdr3_aa: CASSLGRYPSTDTQYF
v_call: TRBV7-7; j_call: TRBJ2-5; cdr3_aa: CASSLSMAGSGETQYF
v_call: TRBV4-1; j_call: TRBJ2-3; cdr3_aa: CASSLQRQIEFTDTQYF
v_call: TRBV4-2; j_call: TRBJ1-5; cdr3_aa: CASSQEGGSNQPQHF
v_call: TRBV2; j_call: TRBJ1-5; cdr3_aa: CATQRSPNSNQPQHF
v_call: TRBV10-1; j_call: TRBJ1-1; cdr3_aa: CASSDGVTEAFF
v_call: TRBV4-1; j_call: TRBJ1-4; cdr3_aa: CASSPIRQGLEKLFF
v_call: TRBV7-7; j_call: TRBJ2-1; cdr3_aa: CASSPGTGQTSYNEQFF
v_call: TRBV9; j_call: TRBJ1-1; cdr3_aa: CASSVEGGGMNTEAFF
v_call: TRBV5-5; j_call: TRBJ1-4; cdr3_aa: CASSSNRGIDEKLFF
v_call: TRBV5-4; j_call: TRBJ2-1; cdr3_aa: CASSGKQGASYNEQFF
v_call: TRBV7-8; j_call: TRBJ1-2; cdr3_aa: CASSSANVGINYGYTF
v_call: TRBV20-1; j_call: TRBJ2-1; cdr3_aa: CSADDYNEQFF
v_call: TRBV6-6; j_call: TRBJ2-7; cdr3_aa: CASSSPRDGGYEQYF
v_call: TRBV18; j_call: TRBJ1-2; cdr3_aa: CASSSLTGTVDGYTF
v_call: TRBV27; j_call: TRBJ2-1; cdr3_aa: CASSSYGGSKYEQFF
v_call: TRBV11-2; j_call: TRBJ2-7; cdr3_aa: CASSLLTYEQYF
v_call: TRBV18; j_call: TRBJ1-5; cdr3_aa: CASSPPKTPSNQPQHF